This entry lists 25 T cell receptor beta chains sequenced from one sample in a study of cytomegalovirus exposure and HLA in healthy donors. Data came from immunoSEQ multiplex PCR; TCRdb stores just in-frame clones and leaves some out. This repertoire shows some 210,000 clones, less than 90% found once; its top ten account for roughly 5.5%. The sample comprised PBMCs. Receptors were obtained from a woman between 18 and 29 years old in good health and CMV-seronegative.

This CDR3 is CAWEQGLGQPQHF. The DNA of the CDR3 is TGTGCCTGGGAGCAGGGGCTTGGTCAGCCCCAGCATTTT. This chain connects TRBV30 to TRBJ1-5, with D perhaps matching TRBD1 (6 bases). The V gene's germline CDR1 is GTSNPN and CDR2 SVGIG (reference sequence). Trimming stripped 5 bases from V and 6 bases from J, with 14 bases between. The CDR3 covers 13 residues.

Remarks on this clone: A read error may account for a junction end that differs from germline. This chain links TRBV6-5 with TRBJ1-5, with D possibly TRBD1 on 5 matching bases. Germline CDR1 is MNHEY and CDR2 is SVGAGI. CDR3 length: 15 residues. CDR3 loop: CASSYSGGVDQPQHF. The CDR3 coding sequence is TGTGCCAGCAGCTACTCAGGAGGGGTGGATCAGCCCCAGCATTTT.

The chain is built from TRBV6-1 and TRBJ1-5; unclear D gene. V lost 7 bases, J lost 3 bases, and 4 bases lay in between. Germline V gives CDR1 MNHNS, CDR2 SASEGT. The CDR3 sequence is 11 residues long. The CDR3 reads CASNTNQPQHF. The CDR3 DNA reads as TGTGCCAGCAACACCAATCAGCCCCAGCATTTT.

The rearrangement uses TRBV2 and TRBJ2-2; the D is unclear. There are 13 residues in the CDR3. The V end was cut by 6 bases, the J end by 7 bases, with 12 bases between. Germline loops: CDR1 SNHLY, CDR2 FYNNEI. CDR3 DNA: TGTGCCAGCAGCCCAGTAGGAGTCGGGGAGCTGTTTTTT. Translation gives CASSPVGVGELFF.

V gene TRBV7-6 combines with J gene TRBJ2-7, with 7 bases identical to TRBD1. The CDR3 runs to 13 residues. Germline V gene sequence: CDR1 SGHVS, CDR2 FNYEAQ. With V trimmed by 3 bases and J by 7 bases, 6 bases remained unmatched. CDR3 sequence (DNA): TGTGCCAGCAGCTTCGGGACAGCGAAAGAGCAGTACTTC. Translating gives CASSFGTAKEQYF. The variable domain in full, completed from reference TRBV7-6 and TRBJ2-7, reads GAGVSQSPRYKVTKRGQDVALRCDPISGHVSLYWYRQALGQGPEFLTYFNYEAQQDKSGLPNDRFSAERPEGSISTLTIQRTEQRDSAMYRCASSFGTAKEQYFGPGTRLTVT.

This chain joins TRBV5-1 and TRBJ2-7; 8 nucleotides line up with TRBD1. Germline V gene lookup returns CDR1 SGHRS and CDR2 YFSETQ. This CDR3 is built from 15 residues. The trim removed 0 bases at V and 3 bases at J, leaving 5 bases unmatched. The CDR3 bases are TGCGCCAGCAGCTTGGAGGGACAGGATATCTACGAGCAGTACTTC. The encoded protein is CASSLEGQDIYEQYF. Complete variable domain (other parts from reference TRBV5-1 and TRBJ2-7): KAGVTQTPRYLIKTRGQQVTLSCSPISGHRSVSWYQQTPGQGLQFLFEYFSETQRNKGNFPGRFSGRQFSNSRSEMNVSTLELGDSALYLCASSLEGQDIYEQYFGPGTRLTVT.

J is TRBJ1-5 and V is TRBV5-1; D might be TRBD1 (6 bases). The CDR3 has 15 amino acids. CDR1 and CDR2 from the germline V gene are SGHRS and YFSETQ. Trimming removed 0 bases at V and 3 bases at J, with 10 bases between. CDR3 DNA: TGCGCCAGCAGCTTGGGAGGGGGAGACAATCAGCCCCAGCATTTT. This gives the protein CASSLGGGDNQPQHF. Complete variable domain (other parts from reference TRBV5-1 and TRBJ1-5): KAGVTQTPRYLIKTRGQQVTLSCSPISGHRSVSWYQQTPGQGLQFLFEYFSETQRNKGNFPGRFSGRQFSNSRSEMNVSTLELGDSALYLCASSLGGGDNQPQHFGDGTRLSIL.

CDR3 in DNA: TGTGCCAGCAGTGAATTAGTAGGGTTCACAGATACGCAGTATTTT. This encodes CASSELVGFTDTQYF. The gene calls are TRBV25-1 and TRBJ2-3; D gene ambiguous. V was trimmed by 1 base and J by 2 bases, leaving 10 bases between them. Germline assignment: CDR1 MGHDK and CDR2 SYGVNS. This CDR3 comprises 15 residues. Combining the CDR3 with reference TRBV25-1 and TRBJ2-3 gives the whole variable domain EADIYQTPRYLVIGTGKKITLECSQTMGHDKMYWYQQDPGMELHLIHYSYGVNSTEKGDLSSESTVSRIRTEHFPLTLESARPSHTSQYLCASSELVGFTDTQYFGPGTRLTVL.

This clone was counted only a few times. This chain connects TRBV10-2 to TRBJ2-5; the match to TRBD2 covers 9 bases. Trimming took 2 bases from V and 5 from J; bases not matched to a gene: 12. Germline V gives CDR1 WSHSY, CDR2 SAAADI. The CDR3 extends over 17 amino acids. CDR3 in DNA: TGCGCCAGCAGTGAGGGGAGTAGCGGGGGCCTTGGGGAGACCCAGTACTTC. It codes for CASSEGSSGGLGETQYF.

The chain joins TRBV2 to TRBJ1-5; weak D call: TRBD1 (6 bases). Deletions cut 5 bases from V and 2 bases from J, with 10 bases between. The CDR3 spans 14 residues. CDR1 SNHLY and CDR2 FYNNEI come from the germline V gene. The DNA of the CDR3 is TGTGCCAGCAGTCACCCAGGGGGCAATCAGCCCCAGCATTTT. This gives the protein CASSHPGGNQPQHF.

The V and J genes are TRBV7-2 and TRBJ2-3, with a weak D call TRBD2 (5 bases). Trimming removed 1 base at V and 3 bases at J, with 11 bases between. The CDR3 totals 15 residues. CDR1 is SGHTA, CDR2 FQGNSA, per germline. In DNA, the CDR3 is TGTGCCAGCAGCTTAGGCCTAGCTTCAACAGATACGCAGTATTTT. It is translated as CASSLGLASTDTQYF.

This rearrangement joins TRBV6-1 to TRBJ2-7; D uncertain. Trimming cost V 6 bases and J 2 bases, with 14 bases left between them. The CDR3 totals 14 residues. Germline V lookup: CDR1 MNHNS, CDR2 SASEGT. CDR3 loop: CASRGPDHPYEQYF. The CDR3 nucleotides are TGTGCCAGCAGAGGACCGGACCACCCCTACGAGCAGTACTTC.

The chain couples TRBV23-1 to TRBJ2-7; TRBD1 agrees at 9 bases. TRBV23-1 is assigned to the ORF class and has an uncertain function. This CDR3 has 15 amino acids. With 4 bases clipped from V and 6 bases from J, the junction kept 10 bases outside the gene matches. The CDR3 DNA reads TGCGCCAGCAGTCTTTACCGGGACAGGGTGTGCGAGCAGTACTTC. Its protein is CASSLYRDRVCEQYF.

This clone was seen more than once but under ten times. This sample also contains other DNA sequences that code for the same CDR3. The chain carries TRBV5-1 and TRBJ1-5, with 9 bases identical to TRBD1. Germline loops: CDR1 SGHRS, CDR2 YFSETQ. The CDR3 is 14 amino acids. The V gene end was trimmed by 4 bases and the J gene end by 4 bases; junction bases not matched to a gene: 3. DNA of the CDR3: TGCGCCAGCAGCCCAGGGACAGGGAATCAGCCCCAGCATTTT. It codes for CASSPGTGNQPQHF. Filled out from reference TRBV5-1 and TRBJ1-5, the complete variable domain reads KAGVTQTPRYLIKTRGQQVTLSCSPISGHRSVSWYQQTPGQGLQFLFEYFSETQRNKGNFPGRFSGRQFSNSRSEMNVSTLELGDSALYLCASSPGTGNQPQHFGDGTRLSIL.

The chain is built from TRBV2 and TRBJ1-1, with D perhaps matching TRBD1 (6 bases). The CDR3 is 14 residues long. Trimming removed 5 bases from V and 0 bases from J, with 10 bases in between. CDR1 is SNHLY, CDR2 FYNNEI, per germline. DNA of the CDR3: TGTGCCAGCAGTCGACAGGAGCTGAACACTGAAGCTTTCTTT. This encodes CASSRQELNTEAFF.

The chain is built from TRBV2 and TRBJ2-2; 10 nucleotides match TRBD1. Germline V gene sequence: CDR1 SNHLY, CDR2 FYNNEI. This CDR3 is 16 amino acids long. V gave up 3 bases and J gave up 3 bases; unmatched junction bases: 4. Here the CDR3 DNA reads TGTGCCAGCAGTGACCCGACAGGGGGCGACACCGGGGAGCTGTTTTTT. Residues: CASSDPTGGDTGELFF.

The CDR3 DNA reads as TGTGCCAGCAGCGCCACAGGGGAGGAGCAGTACTTC. It yields the protein CASSATGEEQYF. The rearrangement joins TRBV9 to TRBJ2-7, with 7 nucleotides matching TRBD1. The junction had 4 bases not matched to a gene; V was cut back by 3 bases and J by 7 bases. The CDR3 spans 12 residues. From germline, CDR1 is SGDLS and CDR2 YYNGEE.

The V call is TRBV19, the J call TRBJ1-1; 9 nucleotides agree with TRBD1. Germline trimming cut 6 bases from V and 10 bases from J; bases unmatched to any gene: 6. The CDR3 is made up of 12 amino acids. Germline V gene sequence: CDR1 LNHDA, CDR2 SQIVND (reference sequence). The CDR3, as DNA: TGTGCCAGTAGGGGGGGGACAGGGCCAGCTTTCTTT. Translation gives CASRGGTGPAFF.

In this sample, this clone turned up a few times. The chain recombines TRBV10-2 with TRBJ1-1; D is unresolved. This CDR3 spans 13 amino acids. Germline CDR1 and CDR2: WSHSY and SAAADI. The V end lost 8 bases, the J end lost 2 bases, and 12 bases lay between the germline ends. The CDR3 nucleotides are TGCGCCAGCTGCGACAACCTCAACACTGAAGCTTTCTTT. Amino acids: CASCDNLNTEAFF.

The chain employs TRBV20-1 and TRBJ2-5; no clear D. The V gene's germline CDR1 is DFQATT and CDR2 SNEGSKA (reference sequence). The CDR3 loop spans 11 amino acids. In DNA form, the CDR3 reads TGCAGCTTAAGAACTCAAGAGACCCAGTACTTC. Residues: CSLRTQETQYF.

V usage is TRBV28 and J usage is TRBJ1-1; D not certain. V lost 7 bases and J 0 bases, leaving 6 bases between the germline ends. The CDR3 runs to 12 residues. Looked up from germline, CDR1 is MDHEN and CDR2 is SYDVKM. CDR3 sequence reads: CASMILNTEAFF. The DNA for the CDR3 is TGTGCCAGCATGATCTTGAACACTGAAGCTTTCTTT.

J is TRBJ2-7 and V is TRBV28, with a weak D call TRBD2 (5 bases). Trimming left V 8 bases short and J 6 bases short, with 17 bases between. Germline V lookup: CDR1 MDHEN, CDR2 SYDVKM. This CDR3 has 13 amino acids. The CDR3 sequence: CASRTPGYSEQYF. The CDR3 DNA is TGTGCCAGCCGCACCCCGGGGTACTCCGAGCAGTACTTC.

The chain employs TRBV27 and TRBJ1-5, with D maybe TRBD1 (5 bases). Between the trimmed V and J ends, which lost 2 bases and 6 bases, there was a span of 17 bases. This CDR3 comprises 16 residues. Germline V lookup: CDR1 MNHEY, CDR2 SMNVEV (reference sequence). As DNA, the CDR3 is TGTGCCAGCAGTTTAGGGGGTTCCCCCTATAGTCAGCCCCAGCATTTT. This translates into CASSLGGSPYSQPQHF.

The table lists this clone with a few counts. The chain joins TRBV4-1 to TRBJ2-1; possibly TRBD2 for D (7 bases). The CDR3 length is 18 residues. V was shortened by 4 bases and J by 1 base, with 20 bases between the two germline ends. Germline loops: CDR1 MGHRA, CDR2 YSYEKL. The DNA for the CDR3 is TGCGCCAGCAGCCTCCTCGGGGGACGGGGGGCGTCCTACAATGAGCAGTTCTTC. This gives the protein CASSLLGGRGASYNEQFF.

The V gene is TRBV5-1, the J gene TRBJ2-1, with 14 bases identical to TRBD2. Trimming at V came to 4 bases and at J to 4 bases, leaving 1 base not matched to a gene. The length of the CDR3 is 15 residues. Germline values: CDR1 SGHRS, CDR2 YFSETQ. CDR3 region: CASSGTSGGYNEQFF. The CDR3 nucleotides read TGCGCCAGCAGCGGGACTAGCGGGGGATACAATGAGCAGTTCTTC.